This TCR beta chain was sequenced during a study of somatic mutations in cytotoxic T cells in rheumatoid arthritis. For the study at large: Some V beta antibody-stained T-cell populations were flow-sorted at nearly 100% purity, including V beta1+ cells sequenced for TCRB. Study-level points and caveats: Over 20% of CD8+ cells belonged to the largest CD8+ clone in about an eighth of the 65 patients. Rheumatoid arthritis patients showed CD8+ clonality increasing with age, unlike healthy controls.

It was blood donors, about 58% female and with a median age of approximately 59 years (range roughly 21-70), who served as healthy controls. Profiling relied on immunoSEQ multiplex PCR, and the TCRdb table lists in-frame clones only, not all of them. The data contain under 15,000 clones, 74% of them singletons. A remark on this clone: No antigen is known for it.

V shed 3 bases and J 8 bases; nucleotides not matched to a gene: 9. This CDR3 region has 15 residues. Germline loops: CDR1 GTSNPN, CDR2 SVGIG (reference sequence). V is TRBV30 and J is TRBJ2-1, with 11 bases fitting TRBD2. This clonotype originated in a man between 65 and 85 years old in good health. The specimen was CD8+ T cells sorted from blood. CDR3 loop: CAWRRVLAGVDEQFF. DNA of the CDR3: TGTGCCTGGAGAAGGGTACTAGCGGGGGTAGATGAGCAGTTCTTC.